This section outlines one T cell receptor (beta chain) sequence together with its context. This sample was taken from a study of human T cells and chemical hapten exposure. The overall study: All patients underwent weekly scalp dosing with diphenylcyclopropenone for the full roughly 24-week study. Patients having alopecia areata, totalis or universalis were mostly female.

Specified time point: patch test 3, about 24 weeks after DPC sensitization. Specified treatment: therapeutic diphenylcyclopropenone sensitization with weekly scalp DPC. Blood draws preceded each patch test application. This CDR3 is built from 13 residues. CDR1 is SGHAT, CDR2 FQNNGV, per germline. Trimming pared 0 bases from V and 12 bases from J, leaving 14 bases between. Using its own MiXCR run on the RACE reads, TCRdb lists one record per CDR3 protein. The sample includes around 27,000 distinct CDR3 sequences, more than 5% of them seen just once. The TCR originated in a man in his thirties or forties with alopecia areata. Some clones in this sample may be carry-over from other donors' samples. The sequenced sample was whole blood, obtained in connection with sensitization to the hapten diphenylcyclopropenone (DPC). The V and J genes are TRBV11-2 and TRBJ2-5; no clear D. CDR3 residues: CASSLDQRGIKYF. The CDR3 region has the DNA TGTGCCAGCAGCTTAGATCAGAGAGGAATAAAGTACTTC.